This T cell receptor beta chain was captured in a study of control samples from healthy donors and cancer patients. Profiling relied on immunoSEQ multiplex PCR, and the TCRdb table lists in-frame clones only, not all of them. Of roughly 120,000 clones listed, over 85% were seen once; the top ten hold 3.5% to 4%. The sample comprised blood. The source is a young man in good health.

In DNA, the CDR3 is TGTGCCAGCAGCCCCGGGACAGGGGCGGCTGAGCAGTTCTTC. As protein: CASSPGTGAAEQFF. The gene calls are TRBV6-4 and TRBJ2-1; 10 bases are shared with TRBD1. There are 14 residues in the CDR3. CDR1 MRHNA and CDR2 SNTAGT come from the germline V gene. J gave up 9 bases and V 6 bases, and 8 bases lay outside the gene matches.